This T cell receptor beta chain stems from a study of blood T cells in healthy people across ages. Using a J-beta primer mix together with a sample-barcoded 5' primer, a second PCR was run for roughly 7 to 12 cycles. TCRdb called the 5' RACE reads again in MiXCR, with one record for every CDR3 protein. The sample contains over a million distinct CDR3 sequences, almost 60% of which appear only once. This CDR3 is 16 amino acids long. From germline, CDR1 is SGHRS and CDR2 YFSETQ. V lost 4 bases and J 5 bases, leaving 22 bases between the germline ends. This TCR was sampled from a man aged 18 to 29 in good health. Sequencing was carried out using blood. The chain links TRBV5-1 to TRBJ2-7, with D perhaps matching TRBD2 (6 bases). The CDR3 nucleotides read TGCGCCAGCAGCCTCAGGGCGGGGTACAGATCTGACGAGCAGTACTTC. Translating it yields CASSLRAGYRSDEQYF.